Listed here is a single T cell receptor (beta chain). This clonotype was observed many times. Its cognate antigen has yet to be identified. No base quality values were provided; no much bigger clone lies one nucleotide off. TCRdb lists the instrument as Illumina HiSeq 1500. TCRdb redid the processing of the public reads, applying fastp at Q25 and MiXCR, and retained in-frame beta chains. All rows with the same CDR3 protein become a single entry with the most common DNA and genes. This sample lists approximately 150,000 distinct CDR3 sequences; about 6.3% were detected once. Over 15% of the sample rests with the top ten. This entry comes from a study of T cell repertoires in cytomegalovirus infection (dated by TCRdb to the late 2010s). Notes on the research overall: Donor HLA type was relevant to the analysis, because carriage of CMV infection together with the matching HLA type was indicated by public TCR beta signatures.

Overall results and qualifications from the work: In both this cohort and an independent roughly 350-donor cohort, the cumulative frequency of public TCR beta family members distinguished carriers of CMV infection plus the relevant HLA type. The ex vivo response was dominated by HLA-C-restricted CMV-specific TCR beta clonotypes, and the single most frequent clonotype in two of eight donors was supplied by these HLA-C-restricted clonotypes.

CDR1 and CDR2 are drawn from the germline V gene: SGHDT, YYEEEE. From the cysteine through the phenylalanine, the CDR3 covers 14 amino acids. Left in the record is the CDR3 DNA by itself, 42 bases read in frame from the first base. The V and J ends are trimmed by 6 bases and 4 bases, leaving 16 bases between them. The receptor chain draws on TRBV5-6 and TRBJ1-2; tentative D gene TRBD1, with 5 bases matching. The TCR sequence derives from a human donor in good health (CMV status not recorded). Some clones in this sample may be carry-over from other donors' samples. The source material was PBMCs. The nucleotide sequence is given as TGTGCCAGCACCGATTACCAGGGAGGCTATGGCTACACCTTC. Its protein is CASTDYQGGYGYTF.